The next 32 T cell receptor beta chains were all read from a single sample in a study of identical twins. TCRdb processed the 5' RACE reads anew with MiXCR; each CDR3 protein has one entry. The sample consists of approximately 260,000 distinct CDR3 sequences, about 8% of them appearing once. The data were also submitted as part of a second study, on yellow fever vaccine responses in identical twins.

Sequenced: CD8+ T cells sorted from blood. The receptor source for this set is a woman under 30 in good health.

The sample holds many counts of this clonotype. The rearrangement uses TRBV4-2 and TRBJ2-7, with TRBD1 matching over 7 bases. Germline CDR1 and CDR2: LGHNA and YNFKEQ. V lost 0 bases, J lost 3 bases, and 5 bases stayed unmatched. This CDR3 comprises 15 residues. The CDR3 DNA is TGTGCCAGCAGCCAAGATTGGGGACAGCTCTACGAGCAGTACTTC. It is translated as CASSQDWGQLYEQYF.

The V gene is TRBV6-2 or TRBV6-3, the J gene TRBJ2-1; D is perhaps TRBD1 (5 bases). This CDR3 spans 15 amino acids. Germline V gene lookup returns CDR1 MNHEY and CDR2 SVGEGT. Trimming cost V 2 bases and J 10 bases, with 18 bases left between them. DNA of the CDR3: TGTGCCAGCAGTTACATTGGGGCCCTCAACGAGGAGCAGTTCTTC. It encodes CASSYIGALNEEQFF.

The chain joins TRBV5-6 to TRBJ2-3; D gene unclear. Trimming pared 1 base from V and 2 bases from J, leaving 14 bases between. The CDR3 spans 16 residues. Germline lookup yields CDR1 SGHDT and CDR2 YYEEEE. For the CDR3, the DNA is TGTGCCAGCAGCTTGAGCAGCCCCTACTCCACAGATACGCAGTATTTT. Its translation: CASSLSSPYSTDTQYF.

This clonotype occurred many times. The chain combines TRBV5-6 with TRBJ2-1; TRBD2 might be the D (6 bases). The ends were cut back, 2 bases at V and 10 bases at J, with 13 bases in the middle. The CDR3 loop spans 13 amino acids. Germline-derived CDR1 and CDR2 are SGHDT and YYEEEE. The CDR3 bases are TGTGCCAGCAGCTTTAGGGTCGGGAGCGAGCAGTTCTTC. Encoded protein: CASSFRVGSEQFF. The whole variable domain, remainder taken from reference TRBV5-6 and TRBJ2-1, is DAGVTQSPTHLIKTRGQQVTLRCSPKSGHDTVSWYQQALGQGPQFIFQYYEEEERQRGNFPDRFSGHQFPNYSSELNVNALLLGDSALYLCASSFRVGSEQFFGPGTRLTVL.

This chain uses TRBV6-2 or TRBV6-3 with TRBJ2-5, with D perhaps being TRBD1 or TRBD2 (5 bases each). Trimming cost V 4 bases and J 3 bases, with 18 bases left between them. Germline loops: CDR1 MNHEY, CDR2 SVGEGT. The CDR3 loop spans 16 amino acids. The CDR3, as DNA: TGTGCCAGCAGTTGGGACGTGGTTTCGCTAGAAGAGACCCAGTACTTC. Its protein product is CASSWDVVSLEETQYF.

The chain recombines TRBV10-2 with TRBJ2-3, with D perhaps matching TRBD2 (6 bases). The CDR3 loop spans 15 amino acids. CDR1 and CDR2 from the germline V gene are WSHSY and SAAADI. With 7 bases removed from V and 4 bases from J, the gap between germline ends came to 18 bases. DNA of the CDR3: TGCGCCAGCATTGTTGGGACTTCGGGGGCAGATACGCAGTATTTT. It yields the protein CASIVGTSGADTQYF.

This clonotype was seen at least ten times. The rearrangement uses TRBV29-1 and TRBJ2-5; the D gene is possibly TRBD1 (6 bases). From germline, CDR1 is SQVTM and CDR2 ANQGSEA. V lost 0 bases, J lost 1 base, and 15 bases lay in between. The CDR3 is 16 residues long. The CDR3: CSVEDRQGIVQETQYF. CDR3 coding DNA: TGCAGCGTTGAAGATCGGCAGGGGATCGTCCAAGAGACCCAGTACTTC.

This chain links TRBV6-5 with TRBJ2-1, with TRBD2 matching over 10 bases. Germline trimming cut 1 base from V and 5 bases from J; bases unmatched to any gene: 8. Germline V gives CDR1 MNHEY, CDR2 SVGAGI. This CDR3 spans 17 amino acids. CDR3: CASSYFPSGRANNEQFF. In DNA form, the CDR3 reads TGTGCCAGCAGTTACTTTCCCAGCGGGAGGGCCAACAATGAGCAGTTCTTC.

This clonotype was seen repeatedly, ten times or more. The chain is built from TRBV6-4 and TRBJ2-1; TRBD1 matches at 7 bases. The CDR3 spans 16 residues. Germline values: CDR1 MRHNA, CDR2 SNTAGT. Trimming cost V 6 bases and J 4 bases; bases outside gene matches: 12. DNA of the CDR3: TGTGCCAGCAGCAGTTTAACAGGGGCAGAGTACAATGAGCAGTTCTTC. It translates to CASSSLTGAEYNEQFF.

J is TRBJ2-1 and V is TRBV6-2 or TRBV6-3; 7 positions agree with TRBD2. J lost 4 bases, V lost 5 bases, and 8 bases had no gene match. CDR1 MNHEY and CDR2 SVGEGT come from the germline V gene. The CDR3 has 15 amino acids. The CDR3 nucleotides read TGTGCCAGCAGTCGACTAGCTCGGGGATACAATGAGCAGTTCTTC. Translation: CASSRLARGYNEQFF.

This clonotype was detected only a few times. The chain couples TRBV7-9 to TRBJ1-2, with unresolved D. The CDR3 consists of 15 residues. The V gene's germline CDR1 is SEHNR and CDR2 FQNEAQ (reference sequence). The ends were cut back, 0 bases at V and 2 bases at J, with 10 bases in the middle. This CDR3 reads CASSLAKGRNYGYTF. CDR3 DNA sequence: TGTGCCAGCAGCTTAGCAAAAGGACGGAACTATGGCTACACCTTC. Variable domain in full (rest from reference TRBV7-9 and TRBJ1-2): DTGVSQNPRHKITKRGQNVTFRCDPISEHNRLYWYRQTLGQGPEFLTYFQNEAQLEKSRLLSDRFSAERPKGSFSTLEIQRTEQGDSAMYLCASSLAKGRNYGYTFGSGTRLTVV.

Many counts were recorded for this clonotype. This chain's CDR3 is CASNLEASGFYEQYF. In nucleotides, the CDR3 is TGTGCCAGCAACTTAGAGGCTAGCGGATTCTACGAGCAGTACTTC. The chain links TRBV5-5 to TRBJ2-7, with 7 bases aligning to TRBD2. CDR1 and CDR2 from the germline V gene are SGHKS and YYEKEE (reference sequence). J was trimmed by 3 bases and V by 6 bases; bases with no gene match: 12. CDR3 length: 15 amino acids.

This clonotype was counted only a few times. J is TRBJ2-1 and V is TRBV27; 7 bases align to TRBD2. Trimming removed 4 bases from V and 4 bases from J; junction bases left unmatched: 7. CDR1 and CDR2 (germline): MNHEY, SMNVEV (reference sequence). This CDR3 has 15 residues. The chain's CDR3 is CASSSGLEGYNEQFF. CDR3 DNA sequence: TGTGCCAGCAGTTCAGGACTAGAGGGATACAATGAGCAGTTCTTC.

The CDR3 loop reads CASSVRTGVGKSYNEQFF. The DNA of the CDR3 is TGTGCCAGCAGCGTCCGTACAGGGGTCGGTAAATCCTACAATGAGCAGTTCTTC. The chain employs TRBV13 and TRBJ2-1; 7 nucleotides agree with TRBD1. Germline-derived CDR1 and CDR2 are PRHDT and FYEKMQ (reference sequence). This CDR3 is 18 amino acids long. The J segment lost 1 base and the V segment lost 5 bases, leaving 14 bases of the junction unmatched.

This chain joins TRBV5-1 and TRBJ1-2, with a weak D call TRBD1 (5 bases). This CDR3 spans 17 amino acids. The germline V gene encodes CDR1 SGHRS and CDR2 YFSETQ. The V end was cut by 3 bases, the J end by 6 bases, with 24 bases between. CDR3 protein: CASSSRDVGTTADGYTF. In DNA form, the CDR3 reads TGCGCCAGCAGCTCCAGGGATGTCGGTACAACGGCGGATGGCTACACCTTC.

The chain employs TRBV6-1 and TRBJ2-3; 12 positions agree with TRBD2. The CDR3 covers 16 residues. V gave up 11 bases and J gave up 1 base; unmatched junction bases: 10. Per germline, CDR1 MNHNS and CDR2 SASEGT. As DNA, the CDR3 is TGTGCCGAGTGGGGGTGGACTAGCGGGGGCACAGATACGCAGTATTTT. It yields the protein CAEWGWTSGGTDTQYF.

This clonotype was picked up many times. The chain couples TRBV20-1 to TRBJ2-3, with D hard to call. With 0 bases removed from V and 5 bases from J, the gap between germline ends came to 12 bases. Germline V lookup: CDR1 DFQATT, CDR2 SNEGSKA (reference sequence). CDR3 length: 14 residues. The CDR3 DNA follows: TGCAGTGCTAGAGATGTAACCCTCCTAGATACGCAGTATTTT. It translates to CSARDVTLLDTQYF.

The J gene is TRBJ2-3, the V gene TRBV12-3 or TRBV12-4; no definite D call. CDR3 length: 15 amino acids. Trimming left V 9 bases short and J 0 bases short, with 16 bases between. The CDR3 loop reads CASRDKPFSTDTQYF. The DNA for the CDR3 is TGTGCCAGTAGAGACAAGCCCTTTAGCACAGATACGCAGTATTTT.

This clonotype was seen a handful of times. The genes are TRBV29-1 and TRBJ2-2; D gene unclear. Germline V lookup: CDR1 SQVTM, CDR2 ANQGSEA. The CDR3 extends over 14 amino acids. V gave up 2 bases and J gave up 0 bases, with 7 bases separating them. The CDR3 sequence: CSVEKRTNTGELFF. CDR3 coding DNA: TGCAGCGTTGAAAAGCGAACGAACACCGGGGAGCTGTTTTTT.

This clonotype was detected many times. This sequence joins TRBV27 and TRBJ2-7, with TRBD1 identical over 7 bases. CDR3 length equals 14 residues. Germline CDR1 reads MNHEY; CDR2 reads SMNVEV (reference sequence). Trimming removed 2 bases from V and 4 bases from J; junction bases left unmatched: 5. CDR3 amino acids: CASSLGDSLYEQYF. Written as DNA, the CDR3 is TGTGCCAGCAGTTTAGGGGACAGCCTATACGAGCAGTACTTC.

This clonotype has a count of ten or more. V usage is TRBV7-6 and J usage is TRBJ1-1; the match to TRBD1 covers 9 bases. This CDR3 is built from 12 residues. Germline CDR1 reads SGHVS; CDR2 reads FNYEAQ. V dropped 6 bases and J dropped 7; count of bases not matched to a gene: 3. CDR3 in amino acids: CASSTGGVEAFF. CDR3 bases: TGTGCCAGCAGTACAGGGGGCGTTGAAGCTTTCTTT.

Only a few counts were recorded for this clonotype. This sequence joins TRBV10-2 and TRBJ2-2, with D unresolved. Trimming took off 4 bases at V and 2 bases at J, with 5 bases between the two ends. CDR1 and CDR2 (germline): WSHSY, SAAADI. The CDR3 has 13 amino acids. The DNA for the CDR3 is TGCGCCAGCAGTGGATTAAACACCGGGGAGCTGTTTTTT. Its protein is CASSGLNTGELFF.

This clonotype was picked up many times. This sequence joins TRBV25-1 and TRBJ2-1; 14 bases agree with TRBD2. CDR1 is MGHDK and CDR2 is SYGVNS in the germline V gene. V trimming: 2 bases; J trimming: 14 bases; junction bases outside the gene matches: 14. The CDR3 is 17 residues long. The CDR3 reads CASSEEARLAGGLPEFF. For the CDR3, the DNA is TGTGCCAGCAGTGAAGAAGCCCGACTAGCGGGAGGGCTCCCGGAGTTCTTC.

This clonotype was observed a handful of times. The gene calls are TRBV20-1 and TRBJ1-2; TRBD1 is a possible D gene (6 bases). This CDR3 region has 14 residues. Trimming pared 0 bases from V and 4 bases from J, leaving 12 bases between. Germline lookup yields CDR1 DFQATT and CDR2 SNEGSKA (reference sequence). The CDR3 reads CSARDHRASYGYTF. In DNA form, the CDR3 reads TGCAGTGCTAGAGATCACAGGGCTTCCTATGGCTACACCTTC.

This clonotype was found a few times. The rearrangement uses TRBV14 and TRBJ2-1, with 11 bases that match TRBD2. This CDR3 region has 16 residues. The germline V gene has CDR1 SGHDN and CDR2 FVKESK. Trimming at V came to 1 base and at J to 4 bases, leaving 3 bases not matched to a gene. CDR3 coding DNA: TGTGCCAGCAGCCAAGTTAGCGGGGGGGGATACAATGAGCAGTTCTTC. It encodes CASSQVSGGGYNEQFF.

This clonotype was detected only a few times. The CDR3 reads CGSRDTGELFF. For the CDR3, the DNA is TGTGGAAGCAGGGACACCGGGGAGCTGTTTTTT. V is TRBV7-9 and J is TRBJ2-2, with D possibly being TRBD1 (5 bases). The germline gives CDR1 SEHNR, CDR2 FQNEAQ (reference sequence). The CDR3 has 11 residues.

The chain combines TRBV2 with TRBJ1-1; 7 bases fit TRBD1. The CDR3 runs 14 residues. V lost 6 bases to trimming and J lost 0 bases; unmatched junction nucleotides: 4. The germline CDR1 and CDR2 sequences are SNHLY and FYNNEI. The chain's CDR3 is CASRIGGLNTEAFF. The CDR3 DNA reads as TGTGCCAGCAGGATAGGGGGCCTGAACACTGAAGCTTTCTTT.

This clonotype was detected ten times or more. The chain joins TRBV4-3 to TRBJ2-1, with a tentative D call TRBD2 (6 bases). Germline assignment: CDR1 LGHNA and CDR2 YSLEER. Trimming left V 0 bases short and J 2 bases short, with 11 bases between. This CDR3 comprises 16 residues. The CDR3 is CASSQDRGLPYNEQFF. The CDR3 bases are TGCGCCAGCAGCCAAGATCGGGGACTCCCCTACAATGAGCAGTTCTTC.

A word on this clonotype: This may stem from a read error, because a much larger clone lies one nucleotide away. V and J are TRBV4-3 and TRBJ2-7; D perhaps matches TRBD2 (5 bases). Germline values: CDR1 LGHNA, CDR2 YSLEER. This CDR3 spans 13 amino acids. This chain's CDR3 is CASNQDRGYEQYF. In DNA form, the CDR3 reads TGCGCCAGCAACCAAGATCGGGGCTACGAGCAGTACTTC.

In this sample, this clonotype turned up a few times. This CDR3 is CASSYSRGNEQYF. CDR3 nucleotide sequence: TGTGCCAGCAGTTACTCGCGGGGGAACGAGCAGTACTTC. This rearrangement joins TRBV6-5 to TRBJ2-7, with 7 bases lining up with TRBD2. The germline V gene has CDR1 MNHEY and CDR2 SVGAGI. Losses at the gene ends were 0 bases for V and 5 bases for J; bases not matched to a gene: 1. The CDR3 length is 13 residues.

This clonotype was counted ten times or more. The chain joins TRBV10-3 to TRBJ2-1, with 11 nucleotides matching TRBD2. Germline V gives CDR1 ENHRY, CDR2 SYGVKD. There are 19 residues in the CDR3. With 0 bases clipped from V and 0 bases from J, the junction kept 7 bases outside the gene matches. The DNA of the CDR3 is TGTGCCATCAGTGAGTCGCCAGGGACTAGCGGAACCTCCTACAATGAGCAGTTCTTC. Its translation: CAISESPGTSGTSYNEQFF.

This clonotype was counted between two and nine times. This sequence joins TRBV14 and TRBJ1-6, with a possible D match to TRBD1 (6 bases). This CDR3 spans 15 amino acids. Germline V lookup: CDR1 SGHDN, CDR2 FVKESK. V was cut by 4 bases and J by 7 bases, with 14 bases left in between. This chain's CDR3 is CASSPRQAGNSPLHF. CDR3 nucleotide sequence: TGTGCCAGCAGCCCAAGACAGGCAGGGAATTCACCCCTCCACTTT. The complete variable domain, with remaining parts taken from reference TRBV14 and TRBJ1-6, reads EAGVTQFPSHSVIEKGQTVTLRCDPISGHDNLYWYRRVMGKEIKFLLHFVKESKQDESGMPNNRFLAERTGGTYSTLKVQPAELEDSGVYFCASSPRQAGNSPLHFGNGTRLTVT.